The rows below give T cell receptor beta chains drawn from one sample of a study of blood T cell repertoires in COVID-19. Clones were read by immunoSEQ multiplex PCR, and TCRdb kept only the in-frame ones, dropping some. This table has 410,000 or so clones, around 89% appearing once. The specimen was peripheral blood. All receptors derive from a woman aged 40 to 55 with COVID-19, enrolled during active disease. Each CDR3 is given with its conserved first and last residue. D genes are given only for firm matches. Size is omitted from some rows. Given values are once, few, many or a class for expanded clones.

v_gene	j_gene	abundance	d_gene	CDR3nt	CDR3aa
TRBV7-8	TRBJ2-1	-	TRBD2	TGTGCCAGCAGCTCTATGGGACTAAGTATTGAGCAGTTCTTC	CASSSMGLSIEQFF
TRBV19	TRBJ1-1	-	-	TGTGCCAGTAGTCTGAACAGGAACACTGAAGCTTTCTTT	CASSLNRNTEAFF
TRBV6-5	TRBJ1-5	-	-	TGTGCCAGCAGTTACTCTCTGAGTAATCAGCCCCAGCATTTT	CASSYSLSNQPQHF
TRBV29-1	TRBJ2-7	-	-	TGCAGCGTTGAGCTGGGGCCCCCCTACGAGCAGTACTTC	CSVELGPPYEQYF
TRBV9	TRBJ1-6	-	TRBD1	TGTGCCAGCAGCGTAGCAGGGGGAGACTCACCCCTCCACTTT	CASSVAGGDSPLHF
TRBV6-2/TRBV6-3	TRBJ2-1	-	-	TGTGCCAGCAGTTACGGGCACTGGGGGGATGAGCAGTTCTTC	CASSYGHWGDEQFF
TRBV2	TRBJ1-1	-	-	TGTGCCAGCATCCGGGGTGAAGCTTTCTTT	CASIRGEAFF
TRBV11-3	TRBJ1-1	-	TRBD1	TGTGCCAGCAGCTTAGGTGGGACAGGTAACACTGAAGCTTTCTTT	CASSLGGTGNTEAFF
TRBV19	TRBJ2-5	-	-	TGTGCCAGTAGTAGGTCAAGGGGGAAGTTCGGGGAGACCCAGTACTTC	CASSRSRGKFGETQYF
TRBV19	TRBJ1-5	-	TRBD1	TGTGCCAGTAGGAGTGGACAGGGGGCGATAAGCAATCAGCCCCAGCATTTT	CASRSGQGAISNQPQHF
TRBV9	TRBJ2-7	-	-	TGTGCCAGCAGCGCCACCACCTCGGGGGAGCAGTACTTC	CASSATTSGEQYF
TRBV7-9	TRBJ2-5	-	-	TGTGCCAGCAGCTTAAACGGGGACTTCCAAGAGACCCAGTACTTC	CASSLNGDFQETQYF
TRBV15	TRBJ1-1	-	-	TGTGCCACCAGCAGTCTTATTAGACAGGCTGAAGCTTTCTTT	CATSSLIRQAEAFF
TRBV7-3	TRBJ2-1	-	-	TGTGCCAGCAGCTTAGACAGGTACTACAATGAGCAGTTCTTC	CASSLDRYYNEQFF
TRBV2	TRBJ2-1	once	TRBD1	TGTGCCAGCAGCGGGACAGGGACAACCTACAATGAGCAGTTCTTC	CASSGTGTTYNEQFF
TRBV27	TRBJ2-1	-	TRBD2	TGTGCCAGCAGTTCCCCCCTGCGCGGGGGGCGAGACGGTGAGCAGTTCTTC	CASSSPLRGGRDGEQFF
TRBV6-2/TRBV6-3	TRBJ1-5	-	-	TGTGCCAGCAGTTGGACCGGCTCAAGGGGGGGTAGCAATCAGCCCCAGCATTTT	CASSWTGSRGGSNQPQHF
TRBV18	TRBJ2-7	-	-	TGTGCCAGCTCACTGGCGGGGACGGGTAACGAGCAGTACTTC	CASSLAGTGNEQYF
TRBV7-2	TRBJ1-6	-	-	TGTGCCAGCAGCTTGCAGAATAATTCACCCCTCCACTTT	CASSLQNNSPLHF
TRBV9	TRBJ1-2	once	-	TGTGCCAGCAGCGCGAGAGACTATGGCTACACCTTC	CASSARDYGYTF
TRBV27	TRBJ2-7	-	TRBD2	TGTGCCAGCAGTTTCCATTTAGCGGGAGCTTCCTACGAGCAGTACTTC	CASSFHLAGASYEQYF
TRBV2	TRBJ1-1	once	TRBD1	TGTGCCAGCACCAGGGACAGGGGGGTAAGAACTGAAGCTTTCTTT	CASTRDRGVRTEAFF
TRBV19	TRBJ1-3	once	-	TGTGCCAGTAGTATGGGGGCCTCTGGAAACACCATATATTTT	CASSMGASGNTIYF
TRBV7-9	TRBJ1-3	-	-	TGTGCCAGCAGCCAGGAGGGAACTGGAAACACCATATATTTT	CASSQEGTGNTIYF
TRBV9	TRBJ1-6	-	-	TGTGCCAGCAGCGTAGGTCGGGGGGCATTTAATTCACCCCTCCACTTT	CASSVGRGAFNSPLHF
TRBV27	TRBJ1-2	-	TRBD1	TGTGCCAGCAGGCTAACAGGGGAGTATGGCTACACCTTC	CASRLTGEYGYTF
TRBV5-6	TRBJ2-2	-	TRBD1	TGTGCCAGCAGTTCCGACAGGGGAACCGGGGAGCTGTTTTTT	CASSSDRGTGELFF
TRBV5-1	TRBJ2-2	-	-	TGCGCCAGCAGCGCCGGGTCTACGAACACCGGGGAGCTGTTTTTT	CASSAGSTNTGELFF
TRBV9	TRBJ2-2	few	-	TGTGCCAGCAGCGCCAGGGTCCCCGGGGAGCTGTTTTTT	CASSARVPGELFF
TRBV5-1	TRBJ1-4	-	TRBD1	TGCGCCAGCAGCAGGACAGGCGGCGATGAAAAACTGTTTTTT	CASSRTGGDEKLFF
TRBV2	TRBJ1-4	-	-	TGTGCCAGCAGTGAAGCGCCCTCGGGGGGAGAAAAACTGTTTTTT	CASSEAPSGGEKLFF
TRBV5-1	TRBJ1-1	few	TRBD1	TGCGCCAGCAGGGTACAGGGGCTGGGGACTGAAGCTTTCTTT	CASRVQGLGTEAFF
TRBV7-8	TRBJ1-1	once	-	TGTGCCAGCAGCTTAGCCCTCAACACTGAAGCTTTCTTT	CASSLALNTEAFF
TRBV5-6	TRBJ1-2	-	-	TGTGCCAGCAGCGCCCGTACTAATGGCTACACCTTC	CASSARTNGYTF
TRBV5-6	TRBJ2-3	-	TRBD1	TGTGCCAGCAGCTCACCGGGACAGGGGGACTGGACAGATACGCAGTATTTT	CASSSPGQGDWTDTQYF
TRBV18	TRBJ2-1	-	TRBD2	TGTGCCAGCTCACTTTGGACTAGCGGGGGGGCCGATGAGCAGTTCTTC	CASSLWTSGGADEQFF
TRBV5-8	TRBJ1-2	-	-	TGTGCCAGCAGCTTGCGGGCAGGGAATAACTATGGCTACACCTTC	CASSLRAGNNYGYTF
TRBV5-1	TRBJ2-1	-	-	TGCGCCAGCAGCTTGGCCCGAGGATACAATGAGCAGTTCTTC	CASSLARGYNEQFF
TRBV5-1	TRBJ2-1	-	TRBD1	TGCGCCAGCAGCTCAACCCGGGACAGGGGTAATGAGCAGTTCTTC	CASSSTRDRGNEQFF
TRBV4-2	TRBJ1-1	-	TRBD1	TGTGCCAGCAGCCCGTCAAACAGGGGGAGCATGAGGACTGAAGCTTTCTTT	CASSPSNRGSMRTEAFF
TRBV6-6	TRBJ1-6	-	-	TGTGCCAGCAGTTATGCCCAACAGGTTAATTCACCCCTCCACTTT	CASSYAQQVNSPLHF
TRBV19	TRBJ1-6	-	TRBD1	TGTGCCAGTAGTGCCTGGACAGGGGATAATTCACCCCTCCACTTT	CASSAWTGDNSPLHF
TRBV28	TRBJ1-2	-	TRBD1	TGTGCCAGCAGTCAGGGACAGGGGGCGGAGTGGGGCTACACCTTC	CASSQGQGAEWGYTF
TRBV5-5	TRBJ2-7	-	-	TGTGCCAGCAGCCTAGCCAGGGGTCCATCCCCACACTACGAGCAGTACTTC	CASSLARGPSPHYEQYF
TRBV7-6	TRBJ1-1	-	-	TGTGCCAGCAGCTTAGGGCTGGTAGGGGCCACTGAAGCTTTCTTT	CASSLGLVGATEAFF
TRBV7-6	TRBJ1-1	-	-	TGTGCCAGCAGCTTATATGAGTCAGGAAGGGGCAAAGGGTACACTGAAGCTTTCTTT	CASSLYESGRGKGYTEAFF
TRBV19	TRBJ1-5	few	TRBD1	TGTGCCAGTAGTATAGGGACAGGGAATCAGCCCCAGCATTTT	CASSIGTGNQPQHF